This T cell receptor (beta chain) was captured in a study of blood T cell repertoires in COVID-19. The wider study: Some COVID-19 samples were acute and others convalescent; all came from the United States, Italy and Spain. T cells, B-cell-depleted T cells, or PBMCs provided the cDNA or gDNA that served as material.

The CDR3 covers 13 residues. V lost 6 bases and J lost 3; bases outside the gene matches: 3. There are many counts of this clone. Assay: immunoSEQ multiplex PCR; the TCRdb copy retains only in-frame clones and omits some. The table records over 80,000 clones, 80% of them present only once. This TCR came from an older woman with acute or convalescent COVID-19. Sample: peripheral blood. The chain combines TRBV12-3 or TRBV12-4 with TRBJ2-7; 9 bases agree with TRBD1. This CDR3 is CASSKGQGYEQYF. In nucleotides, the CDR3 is TGTGCCAGCAGCAAGGGACAGGGCTACGAGCAGTACTTC.